This note documents a single T cell receptor beta chain sequence. Its antigen target is currently unknown. No base qualities exist here, and no much larger clone lies one base off it. This sample stems from a study of blood T cell repertoires in COVID-19 (dated by TCRdb to about 2020). Background on the whole study: Samples from collaborators originated in the United States, Italy and Spain and spanned both the acute and convalescent phases of COVID-19. The prospective study material was composed of cDNA or gDNA derived from T cells, B-cell-depleted T cells, or PBMCs. The dataset comprised deeply sampled blood TCRbeta repertoires from subjects exposed to, actively infected with, or recovered from COVID-19. The repertoires were made available in a free public database intended to serve as a resource for research on the immune response to SARS-CoV-2. The samples were drawn from two sources: the first 160 participants of the ongoing ImmuneRACE study, and 1,254 subjects contributed by 6 global collaborators. Nearly every sample came with metadata listing a de-identified subject ID, COVID-19 status, age in years and sex. HLA class I and class II types, where available, came from metadata supplied by the sample provider rather than from assay-based typing.

Each collaborating institution followed its own protocols to collect whole blood in K2EDTA tubes. For TCRbeta analysis, collaborators shipped samples as frozen whole blood, isolated PBMCs, or DNA extracted from either of those sample types. Beyond this particular receptor, the publication reports: How much clinical and demographic metadata was included differed by source and by participant, and the metadata was provided uncurated.

The germline V gene specifies KGHSH as CDR1 and LQKENI as CDR2. Reading from cysteine to phenylalanine, the CDR3 counts 14 amino acids. Only the CDR3 DNA stays, 42 bases, in frame from base 1. Trimming costs V 5 bases and J 1 base, and their ends lie 9 bases apart. TCRbeta CDR3 regions were amplified from genomic DNA by means of the immunoSEQ Assay, a bias-controlled multiplex PCR. Processing in the source paper ran as follows. Nucleated cell counts per sample were estimated from amplification of reference gene primers within the assay. To quantify the absolute abundance of each unique TCRbeta CDR3 rearrangement, sequence reads were collapsed and filtered. Productive Simpson clonality was computed per sample as the square root of Simpson's diversity index over productive rearrangements. TCRdb took over this immuneACCESS table, retaining in-frame rearrangements with V and J assigned. Such tables are incomplete; in checked studies, under half of the missing clones stem from an unresolved V gene, and the remainder is unexplained. From that table come the V and J calls and clone size; the DNA was used to work out D and trimming. Counted in this sample were around 45,000 clones; approximately 87% of them appeared once. The ten largest clones take up roughly 9.2% of the sample.

The sample comprised peripheral blood. The chain links TRBV18 with TRBJ1-5; a tentative D call is TRBD1 (5 bases match). The sequence was obtained from a human donor in a cohort sampled during active COVID-19. The CDR3 region has the sequence CASSLGGSNQPQHF. The DNA reads TGTGCCAGCTCATTGGGGGGGAGCAATCAGCCCCAGCATTTT.